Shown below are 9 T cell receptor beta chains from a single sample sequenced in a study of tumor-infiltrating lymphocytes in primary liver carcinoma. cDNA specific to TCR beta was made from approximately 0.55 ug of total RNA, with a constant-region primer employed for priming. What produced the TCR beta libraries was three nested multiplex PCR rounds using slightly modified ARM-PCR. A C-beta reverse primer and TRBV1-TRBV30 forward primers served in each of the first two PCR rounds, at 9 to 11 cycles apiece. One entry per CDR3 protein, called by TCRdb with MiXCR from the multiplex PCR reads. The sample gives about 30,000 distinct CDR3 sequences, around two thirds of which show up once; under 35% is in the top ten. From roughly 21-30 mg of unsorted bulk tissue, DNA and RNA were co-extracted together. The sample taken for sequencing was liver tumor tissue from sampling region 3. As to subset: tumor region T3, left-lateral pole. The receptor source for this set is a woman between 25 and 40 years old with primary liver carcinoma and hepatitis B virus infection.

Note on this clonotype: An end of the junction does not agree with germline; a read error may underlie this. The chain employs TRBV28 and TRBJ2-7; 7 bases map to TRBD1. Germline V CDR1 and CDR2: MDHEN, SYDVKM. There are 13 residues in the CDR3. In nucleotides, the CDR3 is TGTGCCAGCAGTTTAGGGACAGTCTACGAGCAACACTTC. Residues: CASSLGTVYEQHF.

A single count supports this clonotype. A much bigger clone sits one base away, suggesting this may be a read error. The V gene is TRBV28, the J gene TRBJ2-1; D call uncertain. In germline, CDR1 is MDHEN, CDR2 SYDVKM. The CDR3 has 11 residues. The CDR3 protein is CTSSLVHERFF. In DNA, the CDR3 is TGTACCAGCAGTTTGGTGCACGAGCGGTTCTTC. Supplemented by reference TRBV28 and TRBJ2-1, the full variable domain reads DVKVTQSSRYLVKRTGEKVFLECVQDMDHENMFWYRQDPGLGLRLIYFSYDVKMKEKGDIPEGYSVSREKKERFSLILESASTNQTSMYLCTSSLVHERFFGPGTRLTVL.

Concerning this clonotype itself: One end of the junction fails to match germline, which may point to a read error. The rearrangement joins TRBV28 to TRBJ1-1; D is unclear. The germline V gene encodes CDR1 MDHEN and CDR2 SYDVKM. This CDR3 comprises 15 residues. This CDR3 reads CVSSPQTGNKIEAFF. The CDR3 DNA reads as TGTGTCAGCAGTCCTCAAACCGGGAATAAGATTGAAGCTTTCTTT. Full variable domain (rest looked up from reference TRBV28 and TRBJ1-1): DVKVTQSSRYLVKRTGEKVFLECVQDMDHENMFWYRQDPGLGLRLIYFSYDVKMKEKGDIPEGYSVSREKKERFSLILESASTNQTSMYLCVSSPQTGNKIEAFFGQGTRLTVV.

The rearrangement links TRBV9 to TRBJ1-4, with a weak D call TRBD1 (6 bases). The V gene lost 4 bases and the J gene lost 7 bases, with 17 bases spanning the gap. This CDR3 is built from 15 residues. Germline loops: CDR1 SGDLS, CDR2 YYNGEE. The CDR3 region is CASSPRLGTTEKLFF. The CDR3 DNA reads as TGTGCCAGCAGCCCTCGCCTAGGGACAACTGAAAAACTGTTTTTT.

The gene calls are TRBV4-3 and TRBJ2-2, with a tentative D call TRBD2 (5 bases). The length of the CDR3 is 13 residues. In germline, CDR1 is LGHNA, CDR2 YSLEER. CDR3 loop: CVSSSMGAGELFF. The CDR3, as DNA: TGCGTCAGTAGCTCGATGGGAGCTGGGGAGCTGTTTTTT.

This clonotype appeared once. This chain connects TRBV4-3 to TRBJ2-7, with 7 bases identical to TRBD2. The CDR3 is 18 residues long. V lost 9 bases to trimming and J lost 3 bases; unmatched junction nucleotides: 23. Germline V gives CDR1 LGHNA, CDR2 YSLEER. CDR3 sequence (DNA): TGCGCCAGTAACCAAGCTGTGACGGGGGGTCACGTTAGCTACGAGCAGTACTTC. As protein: CASNQAVTGGHVSYEQYF.

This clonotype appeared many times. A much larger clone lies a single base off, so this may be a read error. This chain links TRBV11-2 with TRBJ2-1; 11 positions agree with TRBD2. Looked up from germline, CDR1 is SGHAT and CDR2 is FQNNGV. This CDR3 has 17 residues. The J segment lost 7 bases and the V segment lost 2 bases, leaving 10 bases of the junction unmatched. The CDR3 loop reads CASSLCLVAGGPNEQFF. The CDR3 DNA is TGTGCCAGCAGCTTATGTCTGGTAGCGGGAGGGCCGAATGAGCAGTTCTTC.

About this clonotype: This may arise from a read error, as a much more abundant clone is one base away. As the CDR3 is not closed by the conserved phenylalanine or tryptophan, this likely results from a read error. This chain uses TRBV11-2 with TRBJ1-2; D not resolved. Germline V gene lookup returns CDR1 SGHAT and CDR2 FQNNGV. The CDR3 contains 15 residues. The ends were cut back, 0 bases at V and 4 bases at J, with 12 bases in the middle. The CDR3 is CASSLDPGAVYGYTL. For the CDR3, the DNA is TGTGCCAGCAGCTTAGATCCGGGAGCAGTCTATGGCTACACCTTA.

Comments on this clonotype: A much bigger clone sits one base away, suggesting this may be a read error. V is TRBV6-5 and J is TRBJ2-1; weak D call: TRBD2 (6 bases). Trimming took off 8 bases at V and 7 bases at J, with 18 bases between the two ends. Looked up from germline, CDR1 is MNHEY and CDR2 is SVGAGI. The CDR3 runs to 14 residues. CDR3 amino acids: CASGPGVSRNEQFF. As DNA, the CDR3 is TGTGCCAGCGGTCCGGGAGTCTCTAGGAATGAGCAGTTCTTC.